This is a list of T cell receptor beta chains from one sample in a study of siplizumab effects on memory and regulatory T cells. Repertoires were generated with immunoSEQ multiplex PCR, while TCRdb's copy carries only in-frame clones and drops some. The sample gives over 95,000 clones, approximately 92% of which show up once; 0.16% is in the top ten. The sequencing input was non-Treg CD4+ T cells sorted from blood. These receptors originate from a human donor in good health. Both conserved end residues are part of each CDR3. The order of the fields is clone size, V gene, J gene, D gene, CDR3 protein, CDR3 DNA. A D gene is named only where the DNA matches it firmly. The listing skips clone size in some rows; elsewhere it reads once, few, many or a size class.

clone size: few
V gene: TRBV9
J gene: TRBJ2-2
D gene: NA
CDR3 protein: CASSVDTGELFF
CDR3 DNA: TGTGCCAGCAGCGTAGACACCGGGGAGCTGTTTTTT

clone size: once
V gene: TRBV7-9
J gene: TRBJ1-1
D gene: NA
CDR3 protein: CASSPGFSNTEAFF
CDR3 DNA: TGTGCCAGCAGCCCAGGATTCTCGAACACTGAAGCTTTCTTT

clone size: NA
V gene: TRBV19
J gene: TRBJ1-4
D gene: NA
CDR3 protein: CASSRVGAMGTNEKLFF
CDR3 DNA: TGTGCCAGTAGTAGGGTTGGGGCGATGGGCACTAATGAAAAACTGTTTTTT

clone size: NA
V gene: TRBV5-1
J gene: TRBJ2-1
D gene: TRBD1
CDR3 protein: CASSLVRGLMASYNEQFF
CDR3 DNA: TGCGCCAGCAGCTTGGTTAGGGGGCTGATGGCCTCCTACAATGAGCAGTTCTTC

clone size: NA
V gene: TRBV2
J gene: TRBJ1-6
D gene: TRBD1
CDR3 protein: CASIRTGGSGSPLHF
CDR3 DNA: TGTGCCAGCATTCGGACAGGGGGCAGTGGATCACCCCTCCACTTT

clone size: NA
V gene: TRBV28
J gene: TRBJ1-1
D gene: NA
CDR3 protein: CASTPLWGSSNTEAFF
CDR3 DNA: TGTGCCAGCACCCCACTCTGGGGCAGCTCGAACACTGAAGCTTTCTTT

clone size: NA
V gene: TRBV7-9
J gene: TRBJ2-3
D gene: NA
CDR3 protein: CASSLERIGDTQYF
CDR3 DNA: TGTGCCAGCAGCTTAGAAAGAATAGGAGATACGCAGTATTTT

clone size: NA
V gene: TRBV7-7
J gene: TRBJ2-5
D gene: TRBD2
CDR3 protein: CASSLGVRTSGYQETQYF
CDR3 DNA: TGTGCCAGCAGCTTAGGGGTCAGGACTAGCGGGTACCAAGAGACCCAGTACTTC

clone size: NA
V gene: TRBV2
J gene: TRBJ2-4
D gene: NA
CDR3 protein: CASSVTGIIQYF
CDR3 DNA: TGTGCCAGCAGTGTCACAGGGATCATTCAGTACTTC

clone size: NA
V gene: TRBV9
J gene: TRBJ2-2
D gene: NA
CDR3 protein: CASSTHQSTGELFF
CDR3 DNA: TGTGCCAGCAGCACACACCAGAGCACCGGGGAGCTGTTTTTT

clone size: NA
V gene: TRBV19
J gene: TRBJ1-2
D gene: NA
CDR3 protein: CASRHLQGSYFNGYTF
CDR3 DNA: TGTGCCAGTAGGCATCTCCAAGGGTCCTATTTTAATGGCTACACCTTC

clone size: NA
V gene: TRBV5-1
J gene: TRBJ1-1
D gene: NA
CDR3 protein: CASSLEELNTEAFF
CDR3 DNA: TGCGCCAGCAGCTTGGAGGAGTTGAACACTGAAGCTTTCTTT

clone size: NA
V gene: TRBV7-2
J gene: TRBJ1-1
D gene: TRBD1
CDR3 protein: CASSPGGTRTGANTEAFF
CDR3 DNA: TGTGCCAGCAGCCCAGGAGGTACTAGGACAGGGGCGAATACTGAAGCTTTCTTT

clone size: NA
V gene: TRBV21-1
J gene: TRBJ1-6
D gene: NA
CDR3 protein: CASNLSGGLYSPLHF
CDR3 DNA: TGTGCCAGTAACCTAAGTGGGGGATTGTACTCACCCCTCCACTTT

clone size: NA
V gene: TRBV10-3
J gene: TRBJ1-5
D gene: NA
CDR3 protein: CAIGAGQPQHF
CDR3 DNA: TGTGCCATCGGGGCGGGGCAGCCCCAGCATTTT

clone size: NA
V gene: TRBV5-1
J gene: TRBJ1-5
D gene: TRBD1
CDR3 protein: CASSPQGTNQPQHF
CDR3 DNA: TGCGCCAGCAGCCCACAGGGGACCAATCAGCCCCAGCATTTT

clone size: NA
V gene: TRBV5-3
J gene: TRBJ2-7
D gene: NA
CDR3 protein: CARISGASYEQYF
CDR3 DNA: TGTGCCAGAATCAGCGGCGCTTCTTACGAGCAGTACTTC

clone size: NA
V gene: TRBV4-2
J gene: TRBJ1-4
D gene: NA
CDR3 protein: CASNIKVRANEKLFF
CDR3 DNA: TGTGCCAGCAACATCAAGGTAAGGGCCAATGAAAAACTGTTTTTT

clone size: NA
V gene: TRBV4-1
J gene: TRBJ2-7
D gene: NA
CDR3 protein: CASSLLRGARYEQYF
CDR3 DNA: TGCGCCAGCAGCCTTCTCCGGGGGGCTCGTTACGAGCAGTACTTC

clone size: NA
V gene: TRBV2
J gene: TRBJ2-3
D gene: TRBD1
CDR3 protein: CASRGQPTTDTQYF
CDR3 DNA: TGTGCCAGCAGGGGACAGCCTACCACAGATACGCAGTATTTT

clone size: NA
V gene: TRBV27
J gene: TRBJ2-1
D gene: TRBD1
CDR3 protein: CASSFSGQGSFF
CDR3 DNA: TGTGCCAGCAGTTTTTCGGGACAGGGCTCGTTCTTC

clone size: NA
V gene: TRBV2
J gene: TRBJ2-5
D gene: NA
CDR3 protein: CASTGDQETQYF
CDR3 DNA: TGTGCCAGCACGGGAGACCAAGAGACCCAGTACTTC

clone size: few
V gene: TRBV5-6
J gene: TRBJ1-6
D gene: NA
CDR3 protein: CASSFDSSYNSPLHF
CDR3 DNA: TGTGCCAGCAGCTTTGACAGCTCCTATAATTCACCCCTCCACTTT

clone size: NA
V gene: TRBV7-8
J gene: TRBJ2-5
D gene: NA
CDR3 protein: CASSLNGLGGETQYF
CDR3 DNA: TGTGCCAGCAGCCTAAACGGGCTAGGAGGAGAGACCCAGTACTTC

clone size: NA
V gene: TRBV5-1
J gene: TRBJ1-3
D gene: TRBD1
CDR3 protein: CASSFGQASSGNTIYF
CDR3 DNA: TGCGCCAGCAGCTTCGGACAGGCAAGCTCTGGAAACACCATATATTTT

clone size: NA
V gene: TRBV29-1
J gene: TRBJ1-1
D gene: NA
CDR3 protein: CSVGEVVLNTEAFF
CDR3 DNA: TGCAGCGTTGGAGAGGTGGTTTTAAACACTGAAGCTTTCTTT

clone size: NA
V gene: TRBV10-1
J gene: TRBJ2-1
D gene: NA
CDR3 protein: CASSESGQIVYNEQFF
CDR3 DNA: TGCGCCAGCAGTGAGTCGGGGCAGATCGTCTACAATGAGCAGTTCTTC

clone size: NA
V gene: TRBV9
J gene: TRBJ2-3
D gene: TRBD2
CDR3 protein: CASSSQVGGGATDTQYF
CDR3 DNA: TGTGCCAGCAGCTCCCAGGTGGGCGGGGGGGCAACAGATACGCAGTATTTT

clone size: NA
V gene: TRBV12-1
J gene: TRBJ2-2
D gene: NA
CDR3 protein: CASSYPSGGETGELFF
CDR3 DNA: TGTGCCAGCAGCTACCCTAGCGGGGGGGAAACCGGGGAGCTGTTTTTT

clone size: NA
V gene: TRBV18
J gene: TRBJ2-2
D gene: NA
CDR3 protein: CASSPAPANTGELFF
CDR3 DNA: TGTGCCAGCTCACCAGCCCCAGCGAACACCGGGGAGCTGTTTTTT

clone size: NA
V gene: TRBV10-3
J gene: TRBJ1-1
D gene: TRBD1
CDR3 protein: CAISETGGEAFF
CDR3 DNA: TGTGCCATCAGTGAGACAGGGGGCGAAGCTTTCTTT

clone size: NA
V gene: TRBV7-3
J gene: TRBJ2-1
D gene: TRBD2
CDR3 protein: CASSFAGGAQSYNEQFF
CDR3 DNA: TGTGCCAGCAGCTTTGCCGGGGGGGCTCAGTCCTACAATGAGCAGTTCTTC